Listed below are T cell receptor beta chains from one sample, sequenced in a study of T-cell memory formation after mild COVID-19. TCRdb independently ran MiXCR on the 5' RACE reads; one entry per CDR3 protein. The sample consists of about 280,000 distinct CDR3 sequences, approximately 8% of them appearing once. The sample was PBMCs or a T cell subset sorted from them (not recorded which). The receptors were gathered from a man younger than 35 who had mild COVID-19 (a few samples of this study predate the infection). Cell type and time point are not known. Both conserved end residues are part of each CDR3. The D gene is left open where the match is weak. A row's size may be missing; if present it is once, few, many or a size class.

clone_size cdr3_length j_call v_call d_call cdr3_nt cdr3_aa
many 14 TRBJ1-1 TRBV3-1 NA TGTGCCAGCAGCCAAGGGAGAATGAACACTGAAGCTTTCTTT CASSQGRMNTEAFF
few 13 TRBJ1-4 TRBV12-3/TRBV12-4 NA TGTGCCAGCAGCCTGATATTCCGCGAAAAACTGTTTTTT CASSLIFREKLFF
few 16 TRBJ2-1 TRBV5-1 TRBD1 TGCGCCAGCAGCTCGGCCGGGACAGGGGGTTTGGGTGAGCAGTTCTTC CASSSAGTGGLGEQFF
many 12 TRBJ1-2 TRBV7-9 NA TGTGCCAGCAGCTTGGCAGGGTATGGCTACACCTTC CASSLAGYGYTF
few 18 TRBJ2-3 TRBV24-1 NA TGTGCCACCAGTGATTGGGGGACCGAATCCGGGTCCACAGATACGCAGTATTTT CATSDWGTESGSTDTQYF
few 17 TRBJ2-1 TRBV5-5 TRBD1 TGTGCCAGCAGTACGGGACAGGGGGCGATTACCTACAATGAGCAGTTCTTC CASSTGQGAITYNEQFF
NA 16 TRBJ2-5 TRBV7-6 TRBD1 TGTGCCAGCAGCTTGGCCCTGGGACAGGGTTTAGAGACCCAGTACTTC CASSLALGQGLETQYF
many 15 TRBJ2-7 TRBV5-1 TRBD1 TGCGCCAGCAGTCGGGCTCGGGACAGTCCCTACGAGCAGTACTTC CASSRARDSPYEQYF
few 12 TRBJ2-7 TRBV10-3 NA TGTGCCATCAGTGAGTCAAGGACAGACCCGTACTTC CAISESRTDPYF
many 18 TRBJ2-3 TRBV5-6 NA TGTGCCAGCAGCTTTCAACCCCTAGGACGGGCGAGCACAGATACGCAGTATTTT CASSFQPLGRASTDTQYF
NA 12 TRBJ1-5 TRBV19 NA TGTGCCAGTAGAGAATTCGGCCAGCCCCAGCATTTT CASREFGQPQHF
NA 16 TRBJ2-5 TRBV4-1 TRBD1 TGCGCCAGCAGCCCAGGACAGGGAACTGGTACAGAGACCCAGTACTTC CASSPGQGTGTETQYF
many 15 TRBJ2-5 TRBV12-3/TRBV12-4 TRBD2 TGTGCCAGCAGCCCGGGGACTAGCGGCGGGGAGACCCAGTACTTC CASSPGTSGGETQYF
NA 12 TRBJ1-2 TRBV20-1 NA TGCAGTGCCCGGGACCTGGGTGATGGCTACACCTTC CSARDLGDGYTF
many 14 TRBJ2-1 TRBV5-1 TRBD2 TGCGCCAGCACCGGGACTAGCGGGGCCCGAAGGCAGTTCTTC CASTGTSGARRQFF
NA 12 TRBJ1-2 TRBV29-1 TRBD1 TGCAGCGTTGAGGGACAGGGCGGTGGCTACACCTTC CSVEGQGGGYTF
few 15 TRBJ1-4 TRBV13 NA TGTGCCAGCAGCTTAAAGGGGTCGGGAAATGAAAAACTGTTTTTT CASSLKGSGNEKLFF
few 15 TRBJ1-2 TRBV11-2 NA TGTGCCAGCAGCTCCTACCGACAGGTAGCTTTGGGCTACACCTTC CASSSYRQVALGYTF
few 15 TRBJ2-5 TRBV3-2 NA TGTGCCAGCAGCCTCAGGTGCTGGGAGGGAGAGACCCAGTACTTC CASSLRCWEGETQYF
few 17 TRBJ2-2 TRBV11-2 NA TGTGCCAGCACCCCCTCGTTGGCAGGGTGGAACACCGGGGAGCTGTTTTTT CASTPSLAGWNTGELFF